The 24 T cell receptor beta chains given below trace back to one sample, sequenced in a study of blood T cell repertoires in COVID-19. Profiled with immunoSEQ multiplex PCR; TCRdb holds only in-frame clones, not every one. The table lists 130,000 or so clones, approximately 90% of them singletons. Sequences were obtained from peripheral blood. These receptors were collected from a man aged 50 to 60 with acute or convalescent COVID-19.

This rearrangement joins TRBV7-9 to TRBJ2-1; TRBD2 matches 8 bases. The V gene end was trimmed by 4 bases and the J gene end by 5 bases; junction bases not matched to a gene: 7. The CDR3 consists of 15 residues. Germline V gives CDR1 SEHNR, CDR2 FQNEAQ (reference sequence). CDR3 in DNA: TGTGCCAGCAGCTCGGGACTAGAGGGGGACAATGAGCAGTTCTTC. This sequence encodes CASSSGLEGDNEQFF.

V and J are TRBV7-9 and TRBJ2-7, with 10 positions matching TRBD2. This CDR3 comprises 16 residues. CDR1 and CDR2 from the germline V gene are SEHNR and FQNEAQ (reference sequence). V trimming: 0 bases; J trimming: 4 bases; junction bases outside the gene matches: 6. CDR3 in amino acids: CASSLAWASGRYEQYF. CDR3 in DNA: TGTGCCAGCAGCTTAGCGTGGGCTAGCGGGAGATACGAGCAGTACTTC.

This clone was seen more than once but under ten times. The chain couples TRBV6-5 to TRBJ2-7, with 10 nucleotides matching TRBD1. The CDR3 spans 15 residues. Looked up from germline, CDR1 is MNHEY and CDR2 is SVGAGI. V lost 6 bases to trimming and J lost 2 bases; unmatched junction nucleotides: 7. The CDR3 nucleotides are TGTGCCAGCAGAAAAAAAGGGACAGGGGCCTACGAGCAGTACTTC. Translating it yields CASRKKGTGAYEQYF.

The V call is TRBV28, the J call TRBJ2-3, with TRBD2 identical over 11 bases. CDR1 and CDR2 (germline): MDHEN, SYDVKM. V trimming: 6 bases; J trimming: 4 bases; junction bases outside the gene matches: 15. The CDR3 is made up of 18 amino acids. The CDR3 bases are TGTGCCAGCAGCTTCACCCCCCGGACTAGCGGGTGGCCAGATACGCAGTATTTT. This sequence encodes CASSFTPRTSGWPDTQYF.

The CDR3 is CASSSRGTEAFF. The CDR3 DNA sequence: TGCGCCAGCAGCTCCAGGGGGACTGAAGCTTTCTTT. The rearrangement uses TRBV5-1 and TRBJ1-1; 7 bases map to TRBD1. From germline, CDR1 is SGHRS and CDR2 YFSETQ. CDR3 length: 12 amino acids. Losses at the gene ends were 3 bases for V and 5 bases for J; bases not matched to a gene: 1.

The gene calls are TRBV19 and TRBJ2-7; 8 nucleotides line up with TRBD1. Germline loops: CDR1 LNHDA, CDR2 SQIVND (reference sequence). Germline trimming cut 8 bases from V and 3 bases from J; bases unmatched to any gene: 12. The CDR3 has 15 residues. The CDR3 here is CASARAGGLIYEQYF. The DNA for the CDR3 is TGTGCCAGTGCCCGGGCAGGGGGCCTAATCTACGAGCAGTACTTC.

V and J are TRBV4-1 and TRBJ1-2; maybe TRBD1 (5 bases). V lost 0 bases to trimming and J lost 2 bases, with 7 bases between them. The V gene's germline CDR1 is MGHRA and CDR2 YSYEKL. The CDR3 contains 14 residues. For the CDR3, the DNA is TGCGCCAGCAGCCAAGATGCAGGGAACTATGGCTACACCTTC. This codes for CASSQDAGNYGYTF.

The chain employs TRBV3-1 (or the pseudogene TRBV3-2) and TRBJ1-4; the match to TRBD1 covers 8 bases. CDR1 is LGHDT, CDR2 YNNKEL, per germline (reference sequence). J gave up 4 bases and V 3 bases, and 4 bases lay outside the gene matches. This CDR3 spans 15 amino acids. Written as DNA, the CDR3 is TGTGCCAGCAGCCATCGGACAGGGAATAATGAAAAACTGTTTTTT. Translated, it gives CASSHRTGNNEKLFF.

The chain recombines TRBV3-1 (or the pseudogene TRBV3-2) with TRBJ2-5, with 12 bases lining up with TRBD2. J gave up 6 bases and V 8 bases, and 10 bases lay outside the gene matches. The CDR3 has 15 residues. The germline V gene has CDR1 LGHDT and CDR2 YNNKEL (reference sequence). CDR3 DNA sequence: TGTGCCAGCGGAAAACTAGCGGGAGGAGGAAAGACCCAGTACTTC. Translation: CASGKLAGGGKTQYF.

The gene calls are TRBV6-5 and TRBJ2-1; weak D call: TRBD2 (6 bases). Trimming cost V 0 bases and J 2 bases, with 11 bases left between them. This CDR3 has 16 amino acids. Germline V lookup: CDR1 MNHEY, CDR2 SVGAGI. The CDR3 sequence: CASSYSVGEAYNEQFF. The CDR3 coding sequence is TGTGCCAGCAGTTACTCCGTGGGGGAGGCCTACAATGAGCAGTTCTTC.

This chain connects TRBV4-1 to TRBJ2-3; D not certain. This CDR3 spans 15 amino acids. Deletions cut 2 bases from V and 1 base from J, with 10 bases between. CDR1 is MGHRA and CDR2 is YSYEKL in the germline V gene. The CDR3, as DNA: TGCGCCAGCAGCCAACTAAATACAGGCACAGATACGCAGTATTTT. As protein: CASSQLNTGTDTQYF.

The rearrangement joins TRBV7-2 to TRBJ2-5, with 7 bases lining up with TRBD1. Looked up from germline, CDR1 is SGHTA and CDR2 is FQGNSA. The J segment lost 7 bases and the V segment lost 7 bases, leaving 12 bases of the junction unmatched. The CDR3 length is 14 residues. CDR3 DNA sequence: TGTGCCAGCATCCCAGGGGGTTTTGGAGGGACCCAGTACTTC. Translation gives CASIPGGFGGTQYF.

The CDR3 reads CASSRQLGLAGDGEQFF. CDR3 nucleotides: TGTGCCAGCAGCCGACAACTAGGACTAGCGGGGGACGGGGAGCAGTTCTTC. V is TRBV5-6 and J is TRBJ2-1, with 13 bases fitting TRBD2. V lost 4 bases and J lost 10; bases outside the gene matches: 14. This CDR3 has 17 amino acids. Germline loops: CDR1 SGHDT, CDR2 YYEEEE.

The rearrangement uses TRBV6-5 and TRBJ2-1; the D is unclear. Germline-derived CDR1 and CDR2 are MNHEY and SVGAGI. V lost 2 bases and J 4 bases, leaving 9 bases between the germline ends. The CDR3 has 14 residues. The CDR3 region has the DNA TGTGCCAGCAGTTACGGGCAGTTATACAATGAGCAGTTCTTC. Translating gives CASSYGQLYNEQFF.

The J gene is TRBJ2-3, the V gene TRBV27, with D uncertain. Germline assignment: CDR1 MNHEY and CDR2 SMNVEV (reference sequence). Trimming left V 5 bases short and J 7 bases short, with 7 bases between. The CDR3 contains 11 residues. CDR3 coding DNA: TGTGCCAGCAGTACACGCTATACGCAGTATTTT. Its translation is CASSTRYTQYF.

The CDR3 reads CASSVSGTGSPQETQYF. The CDR3 nucleotides are TGTGCCAGCAGCGTATCGGGGACAGGGAGCCCACAAGAGACCCAGTACTTC. The rearrangement links TRBV9 to TRBJ2-5, with 9 bases identical to TRBD1. From germline, CDR1 is SGDLS and CDR2 YYNGEE. V lost 1 base, J lost 2 bases, and 9 bases stayed unmatched. This CDR3 spans 17 amino acids.

The rearrangement links TRBV7-9 to TRBJ1-5, with 8 positions matching TRBD1. Germline V CDR1 and CDR2: SEHNR, FQNEAQ (reference sequence). J gave up 4 bases and V 3 bases, and 5 bases lay outside the gene matches. This CDR3 is 15 amino acids long. The CDR3 sequence is CASSFSDRANQPQHF. The CDR3 region has the DNA TGTGCCAGCAGCTTCTCGGACAGGGCAAATCAGCCCCAGCATTTT.

The chain combines TRBV5-1 with TRBJ1-1; D remains unclear. The germline V gene has CDR1 SGHRS and CDR2 YFSETQ. V was cut by 0 bases and J by 3 bases, with 3 bases left in between. The CDR3 runs to 12 residues. CDR3 loop: CASSLADTEAFF. The CDR3 region has the DNA TGCGCCAGCAGCTTGGCCGACACTGAAGCTTTCTTT.

The chain uses TRBV6-6 and TRBJ1-1, with no clear D. CDR1 and CDR2 from the germline V gene are MNHNY and SVGAGI (reference sequence). V was shortened by 2 bases and J by 1 base, with 8 bases between the two germline ends. The CDR3 is made up of 14 amino acids. The CDR3 DNA reads TGTGCCAGCAGTTACGGGCAGGAGAACACTGAAGCTTTCTTT. This sequence encodes CASSYGQENTEAFF.

This clone was found a few times. This chain uses TRBV19 with TRBJ2-7, with 7 positions matching TRBD2. This CDR3 is 14 amino acids long. Germline CDR1 LNHDA, CDR2 SQIVND (reference sequence). Trimming removed 1 base from V and 6 bases from J; junction bases left unmatched: 6. Here the CDR3 DNA reads TGTGCCAGTAGTATAGGGGAGGGGACCTCCGAGCAGTACTTC. It translates to CASSIGEGTSEQYF.

The rearrangement links TRBV9 to TRBJ1-6; perhaps TRBD1 as D (6 bases). Per germline, CDR1 SGDLS and CDR2 YYNGEE. V shed 4 bases and J shed 1 base, with 6 bases lying between them. The CDR3 contains 14 residues. CDR3 region: CASSQGSYNSPLHF. The CDR3 DNA sequence: TGTGCCAGCAGCCAGGGGTCCTATAATTCACCCCTCCACTTT.

This chain uses TRBV6-5 with TRBJ2-2; 10 bases align to TRBD2. After removal of 1 base from V and 6 bases from J, the junction contained 5 bases not matched to a gene. The CDR3 is made up of 16 amino acids. CDR1 and CDR2 (germline): MNHEY, SVGAGI. CDR3 bases: TGTGCCAGCAGTTACTTAAGGACTAGCGGCCCCGGGGAGCTGTTTTTT. Amino acids: CASSYLRTSGPGELFF.

The rearrangement links TRBV7-2 to TRBJ1-1, with D possibly TRBD1 on 6 matching bases. The CDR3 contains 14 residues. Germline V CDR1 and CDR2: SGHTA, FQGNSA. Trimming left V 4 bases short and J 5 bases short, with 14 bases between. CDR3 DNA sequence: TGTGCCAGCAGCTCCCAACAGGGTTTGACTGAAGCTTTCTTT. This sequence encodes CASSSQQGLTEAFF.

The chain links TRBV5-1 to TRBJ1-1; D is possibly TRBD1 (6 bases). Trimming pared 2 bases from V and 1 base from J, leaving 12 bases between. The germline gives CDR1 SGHRS, CDR2 YFSETQ. This CDR3 contains 15 residues. CDR3 protein: CASSLAGAANTEAFF. Written as DNA, the CDR3 is TGCGCCAGCAGCTTAGCGGGGGCGGCGAACACTGAAGCTTTCTTT.